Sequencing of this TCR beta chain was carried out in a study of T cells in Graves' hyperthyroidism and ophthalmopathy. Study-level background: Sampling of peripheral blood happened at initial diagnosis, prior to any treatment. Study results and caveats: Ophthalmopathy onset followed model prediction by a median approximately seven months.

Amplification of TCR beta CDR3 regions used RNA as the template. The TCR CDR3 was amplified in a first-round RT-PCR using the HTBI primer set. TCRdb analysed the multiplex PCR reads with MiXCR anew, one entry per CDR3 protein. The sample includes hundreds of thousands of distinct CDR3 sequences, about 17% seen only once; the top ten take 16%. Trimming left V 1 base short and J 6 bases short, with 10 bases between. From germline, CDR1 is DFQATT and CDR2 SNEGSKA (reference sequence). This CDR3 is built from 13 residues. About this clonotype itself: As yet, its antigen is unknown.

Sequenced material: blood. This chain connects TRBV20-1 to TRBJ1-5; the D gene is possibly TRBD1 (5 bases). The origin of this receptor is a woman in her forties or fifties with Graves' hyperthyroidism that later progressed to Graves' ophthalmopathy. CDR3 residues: CSARAGLGQPQHF. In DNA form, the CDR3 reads TGCAGTGCTAGAGCAGGGTTAGGTCAGCCCCAGCATTTT.